The entry below describes one T cell receptor (beta chain). Libraries were prepared by immunoSEQ multiplex PCR; TCRdb keeps only in-frame clonotypes and omits some of them. The top ten hold about 2% of the sample, which has hundreds of thousands of clones, around 90% seen once. This sample was taken from a study of cytomegalovirus exposure and HLA in healthy donors. Trimming cost V 1 base and J 0 bases, with 8 bases left between them. The CDR3 contains 15 residues. Germline CDR1 is SGHTS and CDR2 is YDEGEE. The chain links TRBV5-8 to TRBJ1-5; a possible D gene is TRBD1 (5 bases). The sequence came from a woman between 18 and 29 years old in good health and CMV-seropositive. Sequenced sample: PBMCs. DNA of the CDR3: TGTGCCAGCAGCTTGAGACAGTTTAGCAATCAGCCCCAGCATTTT. Its translation is CASSLRQFSNQPQHF.